This TCR beta chain was found in a study of neoadjuvant anti-PD-1 for oral cavity cancer. Findings of the study overall: After neoadjuvant nivolumab, PBMC T cell clonality was significantly higher in non-responders than responders.

Most PBMC samples had approximately 440 ng input DNA in six replicates. The repertoire was sequenced with immunoSEQ multiplex PCR; TCRdb's copy has only in-frame clones and lacks some. This table has over 5,500 clones, around two thirds appearing once. Trimming removed 3 bases from V and 4 bases from J; junction bases left unmatched: 7. This CDR3 is built from 15 residues. Germline CDR1 reads SGHTA; CDR2 reads FQGNSA. Note on this clone: Its antigen is undetermined.

Cohort: HPV-negative, locally advanced oral cavity squamous cell carcinoma patients. The receptor was derived from a person aged 35-79 years with oral cavity squamous cell carcinoma. The chain combines TRBV7-2 with TRBJ1-2, with 8 nucleotides matching TRBD1. The sequences come from PBMCs, collected before nivolumab (anti-PD-1) treatment. The chain's CDR3 is CASSFQGANGYGYTF. In nucleotides, the CDR3 is TGTGCCAGCAGCTTTCAGGGGGCGAATGGCTATGGCTACACCTTC.